This TCR beta chain was recovered during a study of human T cells and chemical hapten exposure. General study points: Alopecia affecting every donor means their immune response may not match healthy people's.

Original data processing: Sample-level TCR yields exhibited a median of approximately 88,000, with a range of roughly 20,000 to 700,000. A single record per CDR3 protein comes from TCRdb applying MiXCR to the RACE reads. TCRdb's processing, not the study's, gives the V and J calls here. The profile shows more than 45,000 distinct CDR3 sequences, under 15% of them singletons. This clonotype was found a few times. Its antigen is currently unknown. Documented time point: patch test 3, about 24 weeks after DPC sensitization. Treatment denoted: therapeutic diphenylcyclopropenone sensitization with weekly scalp DPC. This TCR was sampled from a man aged 25-45 years with alopecia areata. Some clones in this sample may be carry-over from other donors' samples. Sequences were derived from whole blood, sampled in connection with sensitization to the hapten diphenylcyclopropenone (DPC).

DNA for the CDR3: TGTGCCTGGAGCCCCCCCGGCGCCGAGACCCAGTACTTC. The encoded protein is CAWSPPGAETQYF. The genes are TRBV30 and TRBJ2-5; D is unresolved. This CDR3 contains 13 residues. The germline V and J ends were trimmed by 3 bases and 5 bases, with 13 bases remaining between them. The germline CDR1 and CDR2 sequences are GTSNPN and SVGIG (reference sequence).